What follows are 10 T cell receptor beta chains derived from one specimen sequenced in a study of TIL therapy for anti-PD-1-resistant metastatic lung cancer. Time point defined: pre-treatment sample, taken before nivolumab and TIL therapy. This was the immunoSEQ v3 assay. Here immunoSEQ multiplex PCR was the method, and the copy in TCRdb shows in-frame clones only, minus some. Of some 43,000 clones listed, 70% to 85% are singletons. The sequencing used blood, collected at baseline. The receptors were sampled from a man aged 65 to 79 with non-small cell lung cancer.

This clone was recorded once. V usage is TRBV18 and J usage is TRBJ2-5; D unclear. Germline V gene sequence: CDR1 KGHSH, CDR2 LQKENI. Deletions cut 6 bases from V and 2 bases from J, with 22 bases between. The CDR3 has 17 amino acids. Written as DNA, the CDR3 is TGTGCCAGCTCTTCCAGGTTGCACGATGTTTATCAAGAGACCCAGTACTTC. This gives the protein CASSSRLHDVYQETQYF.

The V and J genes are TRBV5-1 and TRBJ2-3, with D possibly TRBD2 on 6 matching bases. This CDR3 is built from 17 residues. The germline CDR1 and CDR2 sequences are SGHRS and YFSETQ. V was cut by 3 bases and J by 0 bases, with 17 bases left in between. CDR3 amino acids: CASSSPGSGKSTDTQYF. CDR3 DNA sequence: TGCGCCAGCAGCTCACCCGGGAGCGGAAAGAGCACAGATACGCAGTATTTT.

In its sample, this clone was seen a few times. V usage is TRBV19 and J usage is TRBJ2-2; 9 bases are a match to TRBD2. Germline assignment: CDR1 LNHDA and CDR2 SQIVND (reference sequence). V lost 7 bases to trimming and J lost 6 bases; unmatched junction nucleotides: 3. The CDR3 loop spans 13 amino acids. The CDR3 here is CASTTSGSGELFF. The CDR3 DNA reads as TGTGCCAGTACCACTAGCGGGTCCGGGGAGCTGTTTTTT.

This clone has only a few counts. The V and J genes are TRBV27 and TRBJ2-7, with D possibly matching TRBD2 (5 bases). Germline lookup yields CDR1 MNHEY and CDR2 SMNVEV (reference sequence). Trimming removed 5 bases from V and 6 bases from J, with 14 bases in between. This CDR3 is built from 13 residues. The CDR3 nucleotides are TGTGCCAGCAGTCTACGGACTGGACGCGAGCAGTACTTC. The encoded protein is CASSLRTGREQYF.

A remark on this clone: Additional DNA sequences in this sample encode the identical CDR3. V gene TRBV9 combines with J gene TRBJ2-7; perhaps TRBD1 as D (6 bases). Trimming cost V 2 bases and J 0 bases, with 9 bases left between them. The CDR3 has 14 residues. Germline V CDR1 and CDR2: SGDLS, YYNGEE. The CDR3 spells CASSVGQSSYEQYF. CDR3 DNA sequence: TGTGCCAGCAGCGTTGGACAGAGCTCCTACGAGCAGTACTTC.

In DNA form, the CDR3 reads TGTGCCAGCAGCTTGAGCGAGGGGGCTGACTATGGCTACACCTTC. This sequence encodes CASSLSEGADYGYTF. The chain is built from TRBV5-5 and TRBJ1-2; the match to TRBD1 covers 7 bases. Germline CDR1 and CDR2: SGHKS and YYEKEE (reference sequence). J gave up 3 bases and V 1 base, and 6 bases lay outside the gene matches. The CDR3 runs to 15 residues.

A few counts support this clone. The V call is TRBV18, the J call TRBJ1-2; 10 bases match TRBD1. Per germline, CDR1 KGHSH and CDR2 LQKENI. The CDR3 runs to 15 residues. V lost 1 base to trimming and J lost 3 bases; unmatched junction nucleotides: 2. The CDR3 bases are TGTGCCAGCTCACCACAGGGACAGGGGTACTATGGCTACACCTTC. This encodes CASSPQGQGYYGYTF.

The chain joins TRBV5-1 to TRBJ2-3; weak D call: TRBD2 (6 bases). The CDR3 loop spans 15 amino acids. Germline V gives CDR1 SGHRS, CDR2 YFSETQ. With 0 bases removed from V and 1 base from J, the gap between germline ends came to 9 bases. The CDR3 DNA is TGCGCCAGCAGCTTGGGTGGCGGGGGCACAGATACGCAGTATTTT. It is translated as CASSLGGGGTDTQYF.

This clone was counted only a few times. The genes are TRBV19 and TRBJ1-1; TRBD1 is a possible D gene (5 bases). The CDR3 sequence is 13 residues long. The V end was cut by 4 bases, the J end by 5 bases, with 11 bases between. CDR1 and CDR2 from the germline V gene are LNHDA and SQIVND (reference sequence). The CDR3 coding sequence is TGTGCCAGTAGTAGGGACGGACGGACTGAAGCTTTCTTT. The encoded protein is CASSRDGRTEAFF.

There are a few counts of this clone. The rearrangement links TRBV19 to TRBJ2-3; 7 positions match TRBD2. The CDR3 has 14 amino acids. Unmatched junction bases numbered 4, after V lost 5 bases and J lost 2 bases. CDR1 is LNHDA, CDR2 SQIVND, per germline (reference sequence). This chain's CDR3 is CASSSGTNTDTQYF. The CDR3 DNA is TGTGCCAGTAGTTCCGGGACTAACACAGATACGCAGTATTTT. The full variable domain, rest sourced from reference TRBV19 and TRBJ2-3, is DGGITQSPKYLFRKEGQNVTLSCEQNLNHDAMYWYRQDPGQGLRLIYYSQIVNDFQKGDIAEGYSVSREKKESFPLTVTSAQKNPTAFYLCASSSGTNTDTQYFGPGTRLTVL.